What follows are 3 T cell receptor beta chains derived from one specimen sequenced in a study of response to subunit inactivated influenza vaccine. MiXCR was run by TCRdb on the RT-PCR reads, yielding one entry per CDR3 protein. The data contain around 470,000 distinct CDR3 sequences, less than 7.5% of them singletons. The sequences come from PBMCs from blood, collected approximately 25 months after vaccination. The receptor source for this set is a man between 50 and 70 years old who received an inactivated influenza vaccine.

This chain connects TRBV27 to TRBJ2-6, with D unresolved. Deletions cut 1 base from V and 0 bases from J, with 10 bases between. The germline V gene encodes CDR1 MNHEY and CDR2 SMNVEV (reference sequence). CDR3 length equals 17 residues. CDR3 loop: CASSLFPSSSGANVLTF. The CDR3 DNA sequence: TGTGCCAGCAGTTTATTTCCCAGTAGCTCTGGGGCCAACGTCCTGACTTTC. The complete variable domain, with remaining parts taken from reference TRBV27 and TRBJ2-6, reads EAQVTQNPRYLITVTGKKLTVTCSQNMNHEYMSWYRQDPGLGLRQIYYSMNVEVTDKGDVPEGYKVSRKEKRNFPLILESPSPNQTSLYFCASSLFPSSSGANVLTFGAGSRLTVL.

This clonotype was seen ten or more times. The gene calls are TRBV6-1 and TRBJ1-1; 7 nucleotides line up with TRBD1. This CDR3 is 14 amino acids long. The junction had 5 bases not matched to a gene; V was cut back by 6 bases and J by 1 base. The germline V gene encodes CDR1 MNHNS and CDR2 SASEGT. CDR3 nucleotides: TGTGCCAGCAGACCGGGACAGCCGAACACTGAAGCTTTCTTT. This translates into CASRPGQPNTEAFF.

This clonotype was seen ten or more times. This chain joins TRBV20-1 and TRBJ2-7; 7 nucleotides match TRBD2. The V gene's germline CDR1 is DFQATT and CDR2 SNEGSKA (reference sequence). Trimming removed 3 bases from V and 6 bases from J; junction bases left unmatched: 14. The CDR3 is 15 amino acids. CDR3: CSARVRGRASGEQYF. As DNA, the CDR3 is TGCAGTGCTAGGGTTAGAGGGAGGGCATCGGGCGAGCAGTACTTC.